These T cell receptor beta chains were read from a single sample in a study of shared clonotypes between healthy human individuals. Profiling relied on immunoSEQ multiplex PCR, and the TCRdb table lists in-frame clones only, not all of them. The sample lists some 350,000 clones, over 65% seen once, with over 9% in the top ten. Source material: memory CD4+ T cells sorted from blood. These receptors all come from a man aged 30 to 39 in good health. Each CDR3 is given without its conserved first and last residue.

J gene: TRBJ2-7; V gene: TRBV21-1; CDR3 protein: ASSKGLDKVDSYEQY
J gene: TRBJ1-2; V gene: TRBV7-8; CDR3 protein: ASSPNRDRNGYT
J gene: TRBJ2-5; V gene: TRBV7-7; CDR3 protein: ASSLATSGSGETQY
J gene: TRBJ1-4; V gene: TRBV7-9; CDR3 protein: ASRDSAATNEKLF
J gene: TRBJ1-5; V gene: TRBV10-3; CDR3 protein: AISDADRLQPQH
J gene: TRBJ2-2; V gene: TRBV6-1; CDR3 protein: ASSALSGQGYGELF
J gene: TRBJ2-2; V gene: TRBV27; CDR3 protein: ASRNLAGPITGELF
J gene: TRBJ1-2; V gene: TRBV28; CDR3 protein: ASSPADRAYGYT
J gene: TRBJ2-1; V gene: TRBV29-1; CDR3 protein: GTDDASATAYNEQF
J gene: TRBJ2-2; V gene: TRBV7-9; CDR3 protein: ASSKRVTGELF
J gene: TRBJ2-5; V gene: TRBV4-1; CDR3 protein: ASSHRTQETQY
J gene: TRBJ1-1; V gene: TRBV29-1; CDR3 protein: SVRRQGAEAF
J gene: TRBJ1-5; V gene: TRBV19; CDR3 protein: ASSIDPPDEGYQPQH